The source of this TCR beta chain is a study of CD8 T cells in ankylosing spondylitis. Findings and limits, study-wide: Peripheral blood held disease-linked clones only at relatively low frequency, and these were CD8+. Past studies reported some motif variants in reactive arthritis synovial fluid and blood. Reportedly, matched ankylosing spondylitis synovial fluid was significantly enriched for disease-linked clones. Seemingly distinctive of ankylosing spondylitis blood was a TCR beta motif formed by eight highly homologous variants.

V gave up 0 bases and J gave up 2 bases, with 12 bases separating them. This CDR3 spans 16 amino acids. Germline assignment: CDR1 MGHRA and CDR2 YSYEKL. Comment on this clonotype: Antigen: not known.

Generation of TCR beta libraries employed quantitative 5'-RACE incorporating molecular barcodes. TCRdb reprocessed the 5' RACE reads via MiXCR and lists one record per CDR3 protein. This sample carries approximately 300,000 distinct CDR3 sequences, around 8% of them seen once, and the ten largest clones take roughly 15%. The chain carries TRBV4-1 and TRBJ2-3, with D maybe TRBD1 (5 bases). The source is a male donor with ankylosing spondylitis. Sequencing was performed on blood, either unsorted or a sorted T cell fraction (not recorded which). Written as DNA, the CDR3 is TGCGCCAGCAGCCAAGATCGTCCAGGGATCACAGATACGCAGTATTTT. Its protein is CASSQDRPGITDTQYF.